The sample holds many counts of the clone carrying this T cell receptor beta chain. Antigen unknown. Time point in this sample: newly diagnosed GD, antithyroid drugs for less than 3 months. PBMCs provided the RNA from which the TCR library was made. The data derive from a study of regulatory T cells in long-lasting Graves disease. The study's findings and limits: The study found TRBV28, TRBJ1-2 and TRBJ2-5 favored in persistent disease.

The germline CDR1 and CDR2 sequences are LGHDT and YNNKEL (reference sequence). V dropped 1 base and J dropped 4 bases, with 10 bases sitting between them. This CDR3 contains 14 residues. Investigators prepared the TCR beta libraries by applying iRepertoire HTBI primers and Arm-PCR of CDR3 regions. TCRdb re-analysed the multiplex PCR reads in MiXCR, keeping a single row per CDR3 protein. The sample yields approximately 480,000 distinct CDR3 sequences, 15% to 20% seen once. The data were also submitted as part of a second study, on T cells in Graves' hyperthyroidism and ophthalmopathy. That study adds: In the blood, most expanded thyroid clonotypes above 0.001 appeared as well.

The specimen was peripheral blood mononuclear cells (PBMCs), collected at new diagnosis, from a patient treated with antithyroid drugs. The source of this sequence is a man aged 40-50 years with Graves disease. The chain has TRBV3-1 and TRBJ1-2, with a tentative D call TRBD1 (6 bases). CDR3 nucleotide sequence: TGTGCCAGCAGCCAAGGACAGGCCATCTATGGCTACACCTTC. Its translation: CASSQGQAIYGYTF.